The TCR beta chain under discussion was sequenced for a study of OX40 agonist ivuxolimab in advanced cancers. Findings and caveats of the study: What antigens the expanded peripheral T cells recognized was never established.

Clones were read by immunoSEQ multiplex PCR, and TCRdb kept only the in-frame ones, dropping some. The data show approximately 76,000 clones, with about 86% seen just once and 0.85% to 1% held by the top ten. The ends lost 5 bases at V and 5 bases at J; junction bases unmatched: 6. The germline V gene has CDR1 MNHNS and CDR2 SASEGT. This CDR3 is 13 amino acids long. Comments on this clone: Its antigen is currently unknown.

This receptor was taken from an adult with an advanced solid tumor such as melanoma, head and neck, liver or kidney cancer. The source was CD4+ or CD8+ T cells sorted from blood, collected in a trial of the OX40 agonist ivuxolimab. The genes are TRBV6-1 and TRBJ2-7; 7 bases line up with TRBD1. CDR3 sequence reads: CASSYPDRNEQYF. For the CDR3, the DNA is TGTGCCAGCAGTTATCCGGACAGGAACGAGCAGTACTTC.